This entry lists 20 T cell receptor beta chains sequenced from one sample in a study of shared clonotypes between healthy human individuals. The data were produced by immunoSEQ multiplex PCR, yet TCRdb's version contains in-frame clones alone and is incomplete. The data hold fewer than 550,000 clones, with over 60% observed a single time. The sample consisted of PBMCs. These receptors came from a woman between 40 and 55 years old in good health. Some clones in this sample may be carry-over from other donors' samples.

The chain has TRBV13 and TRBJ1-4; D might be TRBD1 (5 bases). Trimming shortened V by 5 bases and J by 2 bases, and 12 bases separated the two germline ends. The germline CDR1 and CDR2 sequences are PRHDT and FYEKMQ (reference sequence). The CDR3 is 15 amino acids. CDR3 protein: CASSPGRGTNEKLFF. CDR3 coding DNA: TGTGCCAGCAGCCCCGGCCGGGGCACTAATGAAAAACTGTTTTTT.

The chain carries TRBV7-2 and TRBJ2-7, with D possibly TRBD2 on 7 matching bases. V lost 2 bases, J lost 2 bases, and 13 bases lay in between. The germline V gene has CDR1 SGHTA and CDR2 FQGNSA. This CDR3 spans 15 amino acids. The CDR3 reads CASSLRGGRPYEQYF. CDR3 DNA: TGTGCCAGCAGCTTAAGGGGGGGCCGGCCCTACGAGCAGTACTTC.

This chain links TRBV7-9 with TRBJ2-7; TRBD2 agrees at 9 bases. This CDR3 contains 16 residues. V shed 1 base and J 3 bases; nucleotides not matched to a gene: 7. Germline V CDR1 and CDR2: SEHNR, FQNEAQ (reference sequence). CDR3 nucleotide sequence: TGTGCCAGCAGCTTAGGGGTAGCGGGAGACCTCTACGAGCAGTACTTC. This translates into CASSLGVAGDLYEQYF.

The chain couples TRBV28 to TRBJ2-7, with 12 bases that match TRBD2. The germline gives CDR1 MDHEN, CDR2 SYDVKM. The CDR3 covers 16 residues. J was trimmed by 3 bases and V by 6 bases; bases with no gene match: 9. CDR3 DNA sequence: TGTGCCAGCAGACCGGATCGACTAGCGGGAGTCTACGAGCAGTACTTC. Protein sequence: CASRPDRLAGVYEQYF.

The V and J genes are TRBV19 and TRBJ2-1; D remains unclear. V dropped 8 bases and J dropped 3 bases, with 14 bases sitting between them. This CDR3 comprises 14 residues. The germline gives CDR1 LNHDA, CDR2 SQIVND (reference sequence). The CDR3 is CASAPRTRYNEQFF. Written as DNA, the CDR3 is TGTGCCAGTGCCCCCAGGACCCGCTACAATGAGCAGTTCTTC.

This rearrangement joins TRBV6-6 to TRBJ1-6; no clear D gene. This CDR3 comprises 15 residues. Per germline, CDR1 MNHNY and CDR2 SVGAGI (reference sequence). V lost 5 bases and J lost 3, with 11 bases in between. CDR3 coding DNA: TGTGCCAGCAGTCGTGGTTGGGACTATAATTCACCCCTCCACTTT. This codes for CASSRGWDYNSPLHF.

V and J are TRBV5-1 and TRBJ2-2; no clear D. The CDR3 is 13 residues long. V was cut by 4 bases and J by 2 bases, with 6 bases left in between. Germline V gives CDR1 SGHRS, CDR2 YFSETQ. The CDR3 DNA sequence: TGCGCCAGCAGCCAGGACAACACCGGGGAGCTGTTTTTT. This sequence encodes CASSQDNTGELFF.

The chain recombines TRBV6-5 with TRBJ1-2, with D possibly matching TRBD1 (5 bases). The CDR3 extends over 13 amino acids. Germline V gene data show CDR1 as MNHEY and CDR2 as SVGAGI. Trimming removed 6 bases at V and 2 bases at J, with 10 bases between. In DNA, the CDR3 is TGTGCCAGCAGGGACACCTCGAACTATGGCTACACCTTC. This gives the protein CASRDTSNYGYTF.

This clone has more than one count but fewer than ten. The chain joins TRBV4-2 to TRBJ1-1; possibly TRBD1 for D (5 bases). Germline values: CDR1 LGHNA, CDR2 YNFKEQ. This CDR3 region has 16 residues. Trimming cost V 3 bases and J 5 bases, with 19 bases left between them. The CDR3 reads CASSQAGGGRRTEAFF. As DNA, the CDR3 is TGTGCCAGCAGCCAGGCGGGGGGAGGGAGGAGGACTGAAGCTTTCTTT.

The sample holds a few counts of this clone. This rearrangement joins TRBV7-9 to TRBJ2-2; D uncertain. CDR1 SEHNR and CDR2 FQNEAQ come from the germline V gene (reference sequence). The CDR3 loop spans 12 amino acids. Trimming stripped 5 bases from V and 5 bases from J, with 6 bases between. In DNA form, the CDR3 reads TGTGCCAGCAGCAGAGATACCGGGGAGCTGTTTTTT. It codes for CASSRDTGELFF.

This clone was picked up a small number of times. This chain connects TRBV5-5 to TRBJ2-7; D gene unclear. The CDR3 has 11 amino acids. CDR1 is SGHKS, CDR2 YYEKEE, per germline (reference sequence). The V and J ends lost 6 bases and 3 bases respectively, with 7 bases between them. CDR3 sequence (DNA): TGTGCCAGCATCCTGAACTACGAGCAGTACTTC. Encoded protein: CASILNYEQYF.

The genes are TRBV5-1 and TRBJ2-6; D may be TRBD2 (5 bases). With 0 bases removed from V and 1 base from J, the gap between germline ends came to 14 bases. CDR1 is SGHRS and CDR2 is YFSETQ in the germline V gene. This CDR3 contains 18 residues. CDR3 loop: CASSLGGGARSGANVLTF. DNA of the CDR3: TGCGCCAGCAGCTTGGGTGGAGGCGCTAGATCTGGGGCCAACGTCCTGACTTTC.

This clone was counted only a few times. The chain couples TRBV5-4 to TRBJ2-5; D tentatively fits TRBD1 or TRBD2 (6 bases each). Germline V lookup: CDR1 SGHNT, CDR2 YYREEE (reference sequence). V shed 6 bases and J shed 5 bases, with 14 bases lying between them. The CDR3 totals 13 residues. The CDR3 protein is CASNRQEGETQYF. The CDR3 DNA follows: TGTGCCAGCAACCGACAGGAGGGGGAGACCCAGTACTTC.

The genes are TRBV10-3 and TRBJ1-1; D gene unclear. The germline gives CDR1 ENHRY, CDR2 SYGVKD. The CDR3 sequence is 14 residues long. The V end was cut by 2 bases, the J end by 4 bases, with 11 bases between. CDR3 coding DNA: TGTGCCATCAGTGAGGACCCCGCGAGCACTGAAGCTTTCTTT. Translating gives CAISEDPASTEAFF.

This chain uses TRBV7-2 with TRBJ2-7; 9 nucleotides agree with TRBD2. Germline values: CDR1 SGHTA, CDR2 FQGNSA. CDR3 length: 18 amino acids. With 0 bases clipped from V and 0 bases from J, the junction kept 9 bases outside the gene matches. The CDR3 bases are TGTGCCAGCAGCTTAGCGTCTAGCGGGATGACGAGCTCCTACGAGCAGTACTTC. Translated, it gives CASSLASSGMTSSYEQYF.

The CDR3, as DNA: TGTGCCAGTAAAGGACAGCTGAATTCACCCCTCCACTTT. Translation: CASKGQLNSPLHF. V gene TRBV2 combines with J gene TRBJ1-6; possibly TRBD1 for D (6 bases). CDR3 length: 13 amino acids. Per the germline V gene, CDR1 is SNHLY and CDR2 is FYNNEI. V was trimmed by 9 bases and J by 7 bases, leaving 13 bases between them.

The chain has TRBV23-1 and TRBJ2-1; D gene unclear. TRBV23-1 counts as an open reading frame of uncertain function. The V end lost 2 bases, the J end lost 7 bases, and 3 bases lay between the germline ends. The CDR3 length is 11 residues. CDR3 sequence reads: CASSQGNEQFF. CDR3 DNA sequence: TGCGCCAGCAGTCAAGGGAATGAGCAGTTCTTC.

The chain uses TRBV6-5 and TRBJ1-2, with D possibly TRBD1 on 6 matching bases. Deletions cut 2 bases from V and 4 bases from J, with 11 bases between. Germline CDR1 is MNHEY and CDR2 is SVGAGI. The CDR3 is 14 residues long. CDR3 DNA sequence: TGTGCCAGCAGTTACGGGGGCAGCGTCTATGGCTACACCTTC. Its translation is CASSYGGSVYGYTF.

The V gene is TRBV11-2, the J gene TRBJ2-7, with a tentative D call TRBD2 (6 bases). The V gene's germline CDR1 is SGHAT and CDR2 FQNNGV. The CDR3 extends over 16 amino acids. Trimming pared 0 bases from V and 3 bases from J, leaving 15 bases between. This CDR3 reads CASSLDRSGVVYEQYF. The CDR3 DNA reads TGTGCCAGCAGCTTAGATCGGTCGGGAGTAGTCTACGAGCAGTACTTC.

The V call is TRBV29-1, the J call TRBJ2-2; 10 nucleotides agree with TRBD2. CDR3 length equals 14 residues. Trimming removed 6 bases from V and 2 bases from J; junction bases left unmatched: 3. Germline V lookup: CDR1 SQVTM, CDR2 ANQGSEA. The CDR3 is CSVRTSGNTGELFF. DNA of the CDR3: TGCAGCGTGCGGACTAGCGGAAACACCGGGGAGCTGTTTTTT.